What follows are 12 T cell receptor beta chains derived from one specimen sequenced in a study of a mutant IDH1 vaccine in newly diagnosed glioma. No antigen has been assigned to these receptors. Time point: week 35, safety follow-up. A single vaccine dose contained 300 ug of mutant IDH1 20-mer peptide, and topical imiquimod was used with it. Assay: immunoSEQ multiplex PCR; the TCRdb copy retains only in-frame clones and omits some. The table includes 45,000 to 60,000 clones, roughly 91% detected once. The source material was PBMCs, sampled from a glioma patient whose treatment included an IDH1 peptide vaccine. The receptors stem from a woman in her thirties or forties with glioma.

The table lists this clone with a count of one. The rearrangement links TRBV5-4 to TRBJ1-1; TRBD1 agrees at 8 bases. After removal of 3 bases from V and 5 bases from J, the junction contained 12 bases not matched to a gene. The CDR3 loop spans 16 amino acids. Germline CDR1 is SGHNT and CDR2 is YYREEE (reference sequence). The CDR3 DNA follows: TGTGCCAGCAGCTCTCTCAGGACAGGGCGGAGAACTGAAGCTTTCTTT. Its translation is CASSSLRTGRRTEAFF. Based on the CDR3 plus reference TRBV5-4 and TRBJ1-1, the full variable domain is ETGVTQSPTHLIKTRGQQVTLRCSSQSGHNTVSWYQQALGQGPQFIFQYYREEENGRGNFPPRFSGLQFPNYSSELNVNALELDDSALYLCASSSLRTGRRTEAFFGQGTRLTVV.

The chain employs TRBV5-8 and TRBJ1-4; D unclear. The CDR3 runs 14 residues. Trimming shortened V by 6 bases and J by 8 bases, and 17 bases separated the two germline ends. Per germline, CDR1 SGHTS and CDR2 YDEGEE. The CDR3 loop is CASTPADLREKLFF. The CDR3 region has the DNA TGTGCCAGCACCCCTGCCGACCTGAGGGAAAAACTGTTTTTT.

The chain joins TRBV30 to TRBJ2-7; 13 nucleotides agree with TRBD2. This CDR3 region has 17 residues. Germline CDR1 is GTSNPN and CDR2 is SVGIG (reference sequence). V dropped 0 bases and J dropped 1; count of bases not matched to a gene: 6. The CDR3 region is CAWSVRPGLAGSYEQYF. The CDR3 nucleotides are TGTGCCTGGAGTGTACGCCCGGGACTAGCGGGGTCCTACGAGCAGTACTTC.

This clone appeared a few times. This chain uses TRBV4-1 with TRBJ1-6, with TRBD1 identical over 7 bases. Germline V gene lookup returns CDR1 MGHRA and CDR2 YSYEKL. V shed 4 bases and J 0 bases; nucleotides not matched to a gene: 6. The CDR3 consists of 17 residues. The CDR3 spells CASSPWTGFSYNSPLHF. In DNA form, the CDR3 reads TGCGCCAGCAGCCCCTGGACAGGATTCTCCTATAATTCACCCCTCCACTTT.

V gene TRBV27 combines with J gene TRBJ2-7; 8 nucleotides agree with TRBD1. Trimming cost V 6 bases and J 3 bases; bases outside gene matches: 4. Germline-derived CDR1 and CDR2 are MNHEY and SMNVEV (reference sequence). The CDR3 spans 13 residues. Here the CDR3 reads CASSRTGNYEQYF. The CDR3 DNA sequence: TGTGCCAGCAGCAGGACAGGGAACTACGAGCAGTACTTC.

This chain joins TRBV2 and TRBJ2-7; 8 nucleotides agree with TRBD2. V shed 3 bases and J 5 bases; nucleotides not matched to a gene: 12. CDR3 length: 16 amino acids. Germline loops: CDR1 SNHLY, CDR2 FYNNEI. The CDR3 region is CASSDPGGGRINEQYF. For the CDR3, the DNA is TGTGCCAGCAGTGACCCCGGGGGCGGGAGGATCAACGAGCAGTACTTC.

V and J are TRBV12-5 and TRBJ1-2, with D perhaps matching TRBD1 (6 bases). Germline CDR1 is LGHNT and CDR2 is FRNRAP. V dropped 5 bases and J dropped 4 bases, with 17 bases sitting between them. The CDR3 extends over 15 amino acids. The CDR3 here is CASGPTGHLIYGYTF. DNA of the CDR3: TGTGCTAGTGGTCCAACGGGACACCTTATCTATGGCTACACCTTC.

The CDR3 sequence: CASSYSQNRVHGYTF. Here the CDR3 DNA reads TGTGCCAGCAGTTACTCCCAAAACAGGGTACATGGCTACACCTTC. The chain joins TRBV6-5 to TRBJ1-2; perhaps TRBD1 as D (6 bases). The V gene's germline CDR1 is MNHEY and CDR2 SVGAGI. V was trimmed by 0 bases and J by 6 bases, leaving 14 bases between them. This CDR3 is 15 amino acids long.

The chain uses TRBV7-3 and TRBJ2-3; the D is unclear. The CDR3 runs to 13 residues. The V end was cut by 2 bases, the J end by 4 bases, with 7 bases between. Germline loops: CDR1 SGHTA, CDR2 FQGTGA. DNA for the CDR3: TGTGCCAGCAGCTTATACGAAGCAGATACGCAGTATTTT. Amino acids: CASSLYEADTQYF.

The gene calls are TRBV4-1 and TRBJ2-5; D is perhaps TRBD2 (6 bases). Trimming cost V 2 bases and J 1 base, with 11 bases left between them. The CDR3 extends over 15 amino acids. Per germline, CDR1 MGHRA and CDR2 YSYEKL. This CDR3 reads CASSQPTRSQETQYF. For the CDR3, the DNA is TGCGCCAGCAGCCAACCGACTAGATCCCAAGAGACCCAGTACTTC.

V usage is TRBV19 and J usage is TRBJ2-5; D is unresolved. Trimming removed 10 bases from V and 4 bases from J, with 16 bases in between. Germline CDR1 and CDR2: LNHDA and SQIVND (reference sequence). The length of the CDR3 is 13 residues. CDR3 loop: CATSDQLAETQYF. CDR3 bases: TGTGCCACCTCCGACCAATTGGCAGAGACCCAGTACTTC.

The chain has TRBV6-6 and TRBJ1-5, with 8 bases matching TRBD1. The CDR3 length is 14 residues. V trimming: 4 bases; J trimming: 4 bases; junction bases outside the gene matches: 3. The V gene's germline CDR1 is MNHNY and CDR2 SVGAGI (reference sequence). The CDR3 region is CASSLRQGNQPQHF. Written as DNA, the CDR3 is TGTGCCAGCAGTTTAAGACAGGGGAATCAGCCCCAGCATTTT.